This entry describes one TCR beta chain. Its antigen is not known. The sample originates from a study of regulatory dendritic cells for organ transplantation. Study background: Day 6 dendritic cell cultures were stimulated with LPS.

The V end lost 7 bases, the J end lost 4 bases, and 12 bases lay between the germline ends. Germline CDR1 reads MNHNS; CDR2 reads SASEGT. CDR3 length: 13 residues. Sorted subsets were CFSE-labeled and cultured four to six days with allogeneic dendritic cells. Produced via immunoSEQ multiplex PCR; TCRdb's table is partial and in-frame only. The data contain about 4,000 clones, 60% of them singletons. The sequence was collected from a human donor in good health. The gene calls are TRBV6-1 and TRBJ2-3, with D uncertain. Sequencing was performed on memory CD8+ T cells from blood cultured with regulatory dendritic cells. Noted subset: CD45RO+ memory T cells. The DNA of the CDR3 is TGTGCCAGCATCGAAGTCCTATCAGATACGCAGTATTTT. Its translation is CASIEVLSDTQYF.